These 20 T cell receptor beta chains were all obtained from the same sample, sequenced in a study of T cells of healthy individuals. TCRdb re-called the 5' RACE reads with MiXCR, one entry per CDR3 protein. Here the sample spans over 95,000 distinct CDR3 sequences, 17% being singletons. These TCRs come from a human donor in good health.

This sequence joins TRBV24-1 and TRBJ2-7; the D gene is possibly TRBD1 (5 bases). Trimming took 4 bases from V and 2 from J, leaving 14 bases between them. From germline, CDR1 is KGHDR and CDR2 SFDVKD. The CDR3 contains 15 residues. The CDR3 DNA is TGTGCCACCAGTGACCCCGGAAAGGGGACCTACGAGCAGTACTTC. Translated: CATSDPGKGTYEQYF.

The chain couples TRBV7-9 to TRBJ1-5; the D is unclear. V dropped 10 bases and J dropped 0 bases, with 19 bases sitting between them. The CDR3 is 16 residues long. Germline loops: CDR1 SEHNR, CDR2 FQNEAQ (reference sequence). CDR3 nucleotide sequence: TGTGCCACCCAAGCTTCCGGCGGTTATAGCAATCAGCCCCAGCATTTT. Protein sequence: CATQASGGYSNQPQHF.

At least ten counts were recorded for this clonotype. The rearrangement uses TRBV28 and TRBJ1-4; the D is unclear. Germline assignment: CDR1 MDHEN and CDR2 SYDVKM. Deletions cut 2 bases from V and 15 bases from J, with 16 bases between. The CDR3 extends over 13 amino acids. The CDR3 DNA is TGTGCCAGCAGTTTAGACCGGGATGATTTTATGTTTTTT. It codes for CASSLDRDDFMFF.

Only a few counts were recorded for this clonotype. V is TRBV3-1 and J is TRBJ1-2; D unresolved. CDR3 length: 13 amino acids. V was shortened by 4 bases and J by 4 bases, with 10 bases between the two germline ends. Germline CDR1 and CDR2: LGHDT and YNNKEL (reference sequence). CDR3: CASSPDGRYGYTF. The CDR3 region has the DNA TGTGCCAGCAGCCCTGACGGCCGCTATGGCTACACCTTC.

This clonotype was detected many times. The chain links TRBV4-3 to TRBJ1-4; D call uncertain. Trimming took 0 bases from V and 5 from J, leaving 10 bases between them. Looked up from germline, CDR1 is LGHNA and CDR2 is YSLEER. The CDR3 loop spans 15 amino acids. The CDR3 sequence: CASSQELFGNEKLFF. The DNA for the CDR3 is TGCGCCAGCAGCCAAGAGCTTTTCGGAAATGAAAAACTGTTTTTT.

This clonotype was observed at least ten times. The gene calls are TRBV7-2 and TRBJ1-5; TRBD1 is a possible D gene (6 bases). V lost 5 bases and J 5 bases, leaving 10 bases between the germline ends. Germline V gives CDR1 SGHTA, CDR2 FQGNSA. CDR3 length: 13 residues. The CDR3: CASSTAGDQPQHF. In DNA form, the CDR3 reads TGTGCCAGCAGCACCGCAGGGGATCAGCCCCAGCATTTT.

This clonotype was detected many times. The chain carries TRBV10-3 and TRBJ2-7; maybe TRBD2 (6 bases). Germline values: CDR1 ENHRY, CDR2 SYGVKD. The CDR3 extends over 15 amino acids. V lost 5 bases to trimming and J lost 0 bases, with 14 bases between them. The CDR3 sequence: CAISHAGSSSYEQYF. In nucleotides, the CDR3 is TGTGCCATCAGTCATGCGGGGTCAAGCTCCTACGAGCAGTACTTC.

In nucleotides, the CDR3 is TGCGCCAGCAGCCCCTCAGGAGGGCAGACTGAAGCTTTCTTT. Its translation is CASSPSGGQTEAFF. J is TRBJ1-1 and V is TRBV5-1; D is unclear. Trimming removed 4 bases at V and 5 bases at J, with 15 bases between. Germline values: CDR1 SGHRS, CDR2 YFSETQ. The CDR3 loop spans 14 amino acids.

The genes are TRBV6-5 and TRBJ2-5; 9 bases agree with TRBD2. The CDR3 runs 15 residues. The germline V gene encodes CDR1 MNHEY and CDR2 SVGAGI. V shed 0 bases and J 3 bases; nucleotides not matched to a gene: 2. CDR3 protein: CASSYSLAGEETQYF. The CDR3 DNA reads as TGTGCCAGCAGTTACTCCTTAGCGGGAGAAGAGACCCAGTACTTC.

This clonotype has ten or more counts. The chain is built from TRBV29-1 and TRBJ2-7, with TRBD2 identical over 11 bases. V trimming: 6 bases; J trimming: 2 bases; junction bases outside the gene matches: 3. Germline V gives CDR1 SQVTM, CDR2 ANQGSEA. This CDR3 has 13 amino acids. In nucleotides, the CDR3 is TGCAGCGTGCGACTAGCGGGAACCTACGAGCAGTACTTC. Amino acid sequence: CSVRLAGTYEQYF.

V gene TRBV7-9 combines with J gene TRBJ1-6; D is uncertain. This CDR3 is built from 14 residues. Trimming removed 5 bases from V and 6 bases from J, with 11 bases in between. Germline CDR1 reads SEHNR; CDR2 reads FQNEAQ (reference sequence). The CDR3 loop is CASSHLDGNSPLHF. The CDR3 bases are TGTGCCAGCAGCCATCTCGACGGTAATTCACCCCTCCACTTT.

Many counts were recorded for this clonotype. V gene TRBV10-3 combines with J gene TRBJ1-2; perhaps TRBD1 as D (6 bases). The CDR3 consists of 13 residues. Germline loops: CDR1 ENHRY, CDR2 SYGVKD. The V end was cut by 11 bases, the J end by 1 base, with 14 bases between. The DNA for the CDR3 is TGTGCCTCTATATCGGACAGTAACTATGGCTACACCTTC. The encoded protein is CASISDSNYGYTF.

This clonotype occurred once. A single base separates this from a much larger clone, so it may be a read error. V usage is TRBV7-2 and J usage is TRBJ1-5; D not resolved. CDR3 size: 13 residues. The germline V gene encodes CDR1 SGHTA and CDR2 FQGNSA. CDR3 in amino acids: CASSLGAGQLQHF. CDR3 in DNA: TGTGCCAGCAGCTTAGGGGCCGGGCAGCTCCAGCATTTT.

This clonotype was detected many times. The chain employs TRBV6-6 and TRBJ1-5, with a weak D call TRBD1 (5 bases). The CDR3 is 14 amino acids. V shed 8 bases and J shed 0 bases, with 11 bases lying between them. The germline V gene encodes CDR1 MNHNY and CDR2 SVGAGI (reference sequence). The CDR3: CASGAEISNQPQHF. As DNA, the CDR3 is TGTGCCAGCGGGGCAGAGATTAGCAATCAGCCCCAGCATTTT.

The gene calls are TRBV7-2 and TRBJ2-5; D is ambiguous. The CDR3 spans 14 residues. From germline, CDR1 is SGHTA and CDR2 FQGNSA. V was shortened by 3 bases and J by 3 bases, with 11 bases between the two germline ends. CDR3 residues: CASSLFRIEETQYF. The CDR3 DNA reads as TGTGCCAGCAGCTTGTTCAGGATAGAAGAGACCCAGTACTTC.

This clonotype was detected only a few times. J is TRBJ2-1 and V is TRBV24-1; D ambiguous. Trimming pared 2 bases from V and 6 bases from J, leaving 10 bases between. The CDR3 sequence is 14 residues long. Germline assignment: CDR1 KGHDR and CDR2 SFDVKD. The CDR3 nucleotides read TGTGCCACCAGTGATTCACGACGGTCCAATGAGCAGTTCTTC. Protein product: CATSDSRRSNEQFF.

There are many counts of this clonotype. V gene TRBV6-6 combines with J gene TRBJ1-3; maybe TRBD1 (6 bases). The CDR3 spans 13 residues. Deletions cut 8 bases from V and 5 bases from J, with 13 bases between. The germline V gene encodes CDR1 MNHNY and CDR2 SVGAGI (reference sequence). CDR3 sequence: CASGQGSRNTIYF. CDR3 sequence (DNA): TGTGCCAGCGGTCAGGGGAGTAGAAACACCATATATTTT.

This rearrangement joins TRBV18 to TRBJ1-2, with 8 bases lining up with TRBD1. The germline V gene encodes CDR1 KGHSH and CDR2 LQKENI. V lost 1 base to trimming and J lost 0 bases; unmatched junction nucleotides: 7. CDR3 length: 17 amino acids. CDR3 DNA: TGTGCCAGCTCACCACGAGTACAGGGGGAATCTAACTATGGCTACACCTTC. Protein product: CASSPRVQGESNYGYTF.

Comments on this clonotype: The CDR3 does not close with the conserved phenylalanine or tryptophan, likely indicating a read error. No DNA is shown, since the ends of the CDR3 on it are uncertain; the CDR3 is the one TCRdb lists. This chain connects TRBV29-1 to TRBJ2-7; the table's D call TRBD1 went unverified against the DNA. The CDR3 region is 10 residues in length, termini included. Germline assignment: CDR1 SQVTM and CDR2 ANQGSEA. CDR3 sequence reads: CSVEGGGHPI.

This chain links TRBV5-6 with TRBJ1-2; no clear D gene. V was cut by 1 base and J by 4 bases, with 8 bases left in between. The germline V gene has CDR1 SGHDT and CDR2 YYEEEE. This CDR3 has 13 amino acids. The CDR3 sequence is CASSLNLGYGYTF. The CDR3 DNA reads TGTGCCAGCAGCTTGAATTTGGGCTATGGCTACACCTTC.